The clone carrying this TCR beta chain appeared once. This entry comes from a study of shared clonotypes between healthy human individuals. Produced via immunoSEQ multiplex PCR; TCRdb's table is partial and in-frame only. The table includes roughly 2.1 million clones, approximately 94% detected once. Naive CD8 populations comprised CD45RO-negative cells positively selected for CCR7, excluding terminally differentiated effector memory CD45RA+ cells. Specimen: naive CD8+ T cells from PBMCs. The TCR sequence derives from a man between 18 and 35 years old in good health. Some clones in this sample may be carry-over from other donors' samples.

The CDR3 coding sequence is TGCAGCGTTAAAAGGGCGGTAGTAAGCGATGAGCAGTTCTTC. This gives the protein CSVKRAVVSDEQFF. The gene calls are TRBV29-1 and TRBJ2-1, with D hard to call. The V gene's germline CDR1 is SQVTM and CDR2 ANQGSEA. CDR3 size: 14 residues. Trimming removed 5 bases at V and 8 bases at J, with 19 bases between.